Each of the 5 T cell receptor beta chains below was sequenced from the same sample in a study of PD-L1 blockade in urothelial cancer (dated by TCRdb to about 2017). The time point label, read with the paper, signifies: peripheral blood 6 weeks after treatment start. Receptor libraries were prepared by the immunoSEQ multiplex PCR assay. This is the immuneACCESS table as TCRdb keeps it, with only in-frame sequences that have V and J called. A part of the clones is gone; compared with another copy, unresolved V genes explain less than half, and the rest is unexplained. The sample includes about 120,000 clones, with roughly 90% observed a single time. The top ten hold under 2% of the sample. The specimen was PBMCs, collected around atezolizumab (anti-PD-L1) treatment. These receptors all come from a man in his sixties with urothelial cancer.

In nucleotides, the CDR3 is TGTGCCAGCAGCGATGGACAAACACATCAGCCCCAGCATTTT. Translation gives CASSDGQTHQPQHF. The genes are TRBV7-9 and TRBJ1-5, with a possible D match to TRBD1 (5 bases). In germline, CDR1 is SEHNR, CDR2 FQNEAQ (reference sequence). The V gene lost 5 bases and the J gene lost 5 bases, with 13 bases spanning the gap. The CDR3 runs to 14 residues.

The chain uses TRBV30 and TRBJ1-1, with TRBD1 matching 7 bases. Germline V lookup: CDR1 GTSNPN, CDR2 SVGIG (reference sequence). CDR3 length: 13 amino acids. V gave up 3 bases and J gave up 8 bases; unmatched junction bases: 9. The CDR3 sequence is CAWSLARGTEAFF. The CDR3 bases are TGTGCCTGGAGCCTCGCCAGGGGGACAGAAGCTTTCTTT.

The gene calls are TRBV9 and TRBJ1-6, with D possibly TRBD1 on 5 matching bases. V was shortened by 0 bases and J by 8 bases, with 12 bases between the two germline ends. From germline, CDR1 is SGDLS and CDR2 YYNGEE. The CDR3 length is 15 residues. The CDR3 DNA reads TGTGCCAGCAGCGTAGCTGGGCAGGGCGATTCACCCCTCCACTTT. Its protein is CASSVAGQGDSPLHF.

The V and J genes are TRBV7-9 and TRBJ2-7; 9 nucleotides match TRBD2. CDR3 length: 16 residues. V shed 3 bases, J shed 4 bases, and the junction held 10 bases outside the gene matches. Per the germline V gene, CDR1 is SEHNR and CDR2 is FQNEAQ (reference sequence). In DNA form, the CDR3 reads TGTGCCAGCAGCTTGGTAGCGGGAGTAACGGGGTACGAGCAGTACTTC. It encodes CASSLVAGVTGYEQYF.

This clone was recorded a few times. The sample carries other DNA sequences with the same CDR3. The chain links TRBV7-2 to TRBJ2-5; no definite D call. The CDR3 is 11 residues long. Trimming took 4 bases from V and 2 from J, leaving 2 bases between them. Germline CDR1 and CDR2: SGHTA and FQGNSA. The CDR3 region is CASSSQETQYF. CDR3 nucleotides: TGTGCCAGCAGCTCTCAAGAGACCCAGTACTTC.